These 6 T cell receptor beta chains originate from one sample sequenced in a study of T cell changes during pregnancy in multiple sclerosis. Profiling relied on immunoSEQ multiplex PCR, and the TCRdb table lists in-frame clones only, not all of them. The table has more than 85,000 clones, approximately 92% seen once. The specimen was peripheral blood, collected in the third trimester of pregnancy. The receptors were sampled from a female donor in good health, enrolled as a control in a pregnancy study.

CDR3 in amino acids: CASSLKDGTGGVGYTF. The DNA for the CDR3 is TGTGCCAGCAGCTTAAAAGACGGGACAGGGGGCGTTGGCTACACCTTC. The rearrangement links TRBV13 to TRBJ1-2; 12 bases are shared with TRBD1. Trimming removed 2 bases from V and 7 bases from J; junction bases left unmatched: 8. The CDR3 is 16 amino acids. Germline CDR1 PRHDT, CDR2 FYEKMQ (reference sequence).

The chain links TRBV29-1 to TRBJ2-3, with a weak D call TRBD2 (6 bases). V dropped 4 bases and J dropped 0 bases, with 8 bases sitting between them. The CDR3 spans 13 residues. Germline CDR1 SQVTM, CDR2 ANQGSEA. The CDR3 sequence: CSVGGDSTDTQYF. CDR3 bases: TGCAGCGTTGGCGGGGACAGCACAGATACGCAGTATTTT.

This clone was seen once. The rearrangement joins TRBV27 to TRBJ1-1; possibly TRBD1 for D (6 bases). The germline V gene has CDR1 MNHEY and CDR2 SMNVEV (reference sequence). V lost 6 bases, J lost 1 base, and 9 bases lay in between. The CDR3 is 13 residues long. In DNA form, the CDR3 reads TGTGCCAGCAGGTACAGGGAGAACACTGAAGCTTTCTTT. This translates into CASRYRENTEAFF.

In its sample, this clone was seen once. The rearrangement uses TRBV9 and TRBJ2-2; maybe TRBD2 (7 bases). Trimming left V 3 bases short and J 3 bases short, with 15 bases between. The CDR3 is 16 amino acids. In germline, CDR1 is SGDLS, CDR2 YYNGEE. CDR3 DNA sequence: TGTGCCAGCAGCGGAGGGGGAGGGTTCGACACCGGGGAGCTGTTTTTT. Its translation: CASSGGGGFDTGELFF.

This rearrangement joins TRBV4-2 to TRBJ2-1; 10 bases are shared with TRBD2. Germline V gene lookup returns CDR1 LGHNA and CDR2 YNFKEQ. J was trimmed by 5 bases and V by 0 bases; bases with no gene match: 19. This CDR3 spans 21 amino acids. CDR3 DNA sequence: TGTGCCAGCAGCCAAGATGGAGTTCTAGGACTAGCGGTCCCTCAAGACAATGAGCAGTTCTTC. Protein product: CASSQDGVLGLAVPQDNEQFF.

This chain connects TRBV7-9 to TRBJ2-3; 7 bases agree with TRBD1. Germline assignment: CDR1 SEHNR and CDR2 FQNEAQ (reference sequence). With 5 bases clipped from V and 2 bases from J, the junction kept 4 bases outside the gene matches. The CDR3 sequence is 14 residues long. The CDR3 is CASSRTGATDTQYF. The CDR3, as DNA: TGTGCCAGCAGCCGAACAGGGGCCACAGATACGCAGTATTTT.